Shown below are 2 T cell receptor beta chains from a single sample sequenced in a study of cytomegalovirus exposure and HLA in healthy donors. TCRdb keeps only in-frame clones here, not all; method: immunoSEQ multiplex PCR. The repertoire has 150,000 to 200,000 clones, roughly 83% of them found once; the top ten carry about a tenth. The sample was PBMCs. These receptors all come from a man aged 25-45 years in good health and CMV-seropositive.

The chain couples TRBV27 to TRBJ1-3; D is uncertain. The V end was cut by 5 bases, the J end by 0 bases, with 8 bases between. Germline-derived CDR1 and CDR2 are MNHEY and SMNVEV (reference sequence). This CDR3 spans 14 amino acids. CDR3 protein: CASSETNSGNTIYF. The CDR3 DNA reads TGTGCCAGCAGTGAGACAAACTCTGGAAACACCATATATTTT.

The chain recombines TRBV18 with TRBJ1-1; D might be TRBD1 (6 bases). In germline, CDR1 is KGHSH, CDR2 LQKENI. CDR3 size: 18 residues. V shed 6 bases and J shed 1 base, with 24 bases lying between them. This CDR3 is CASSRGGGTMVQNTEAFF. DNA of the CDR3: TGTGCCAGCTCTCGAGGGGGGGGCACGATGGTACAGAACACTGAAGCTTTCTTT.